The clone carrying this T cell receptor (beta chain) was picked up a small number of times. TCR beta CDR3 sequences were amplified from RNA transcripts. The HTBI set primed first-round TCR CDR3 RT-PCR. MiXCR, applied by TCRdb to the multiplex PCR reads, yields one record per CDR3 protein. This sample has more than 650,000 distinct CDR3 sequences; approximately 15% occur once, and the top ten carry about 10%. The source of the sample is a study of T cells in Graves' hyperthyroidism and ophthalmopathy. The CDR3 contains 14 residues. Germline CDR1 is PRHDT and CDR2 is FYEKMQ (reference sequence). Between the trimmed V and J ends, which lost 7 bases and 5 bases, there was a span of 17 bases. Diagnosis rested on symptoms, serum thyroxine and TRAb, thyroid ultrasound, and orbital computed tomography.

The sequenced material came from blood. This chain connects TRBV13 to TRBJ1-2, with TRBD1 as a possible D gene (5 bases). The sequence derives from a woman younger than 30 with Graves' hyperthyroidism. The CDR3 is CASTIGADRYGYTF. CDR3 coding DNA: TGTGCCAGCACCATCGGGGCAGACCGGTATGGCTACACCTTC.